This TCR beta chain comes out of a study of tumor-infiltrating lymphocytes in localized non-small cell lung cancer. As for the study in general: Some samples were collected after neoadjuvant chemotherapy; smokers, never-smokers and several histologies were included. General study results and limits: T-cell fraction did not differ between immunotypes IM1 and IM2. Higher tumor T cell infiltration than in uninvolved lung was supported by TCRbeta sequencing. Recurrence-free survival showed no association with tumor T-cell fraction.

Profiling relied on immunoSEQ multiplex PCR, and the TCRdb table lists in-frame clones only, not all of them. The sample carries under 25,000 clones, roughly 70% recorded once. Germline assignment: CDR1 KGHSH and CDR2 LQKENI. V lost 3 bases and J lost 6; bases outside the gene matches: 1. The CDR3 has 14 amino acids. As regards this clone: The antigen is unknown.

The sequencing sample was made of lung tumor tissue. The clonotype comes from a human donor with non-small cell lung cancer. This chain uses TRBV18 with TRBJ1-5, with 11 bases fitting TRBD1. The CDR3 bases are TGTGCCAGCTCACCGGGGACAGGGGGTCAGCCCCAGCATTTT. As protein: CASSPGTGGQPQHF.